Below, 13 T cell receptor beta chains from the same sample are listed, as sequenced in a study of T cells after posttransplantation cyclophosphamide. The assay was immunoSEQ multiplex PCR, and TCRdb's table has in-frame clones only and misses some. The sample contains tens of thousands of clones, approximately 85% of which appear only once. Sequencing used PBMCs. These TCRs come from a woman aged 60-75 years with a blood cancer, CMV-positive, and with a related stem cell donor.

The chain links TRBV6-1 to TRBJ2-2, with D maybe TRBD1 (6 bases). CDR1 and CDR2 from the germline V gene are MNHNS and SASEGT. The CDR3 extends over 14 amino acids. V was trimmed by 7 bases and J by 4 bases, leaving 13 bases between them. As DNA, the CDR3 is TGTGCCAGCAATTTTGGACAGCCCACCGGGGAGCTGTTTTTT. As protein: CASNFGQPTGELFF.

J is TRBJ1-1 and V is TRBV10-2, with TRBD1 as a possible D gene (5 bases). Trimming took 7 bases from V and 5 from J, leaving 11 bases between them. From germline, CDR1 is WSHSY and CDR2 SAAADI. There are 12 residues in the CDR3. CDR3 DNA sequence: TGCGCCAGCACGCTGGGGGGAACTGAAGCTTTCTTT. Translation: CASTLGGTEAFF.

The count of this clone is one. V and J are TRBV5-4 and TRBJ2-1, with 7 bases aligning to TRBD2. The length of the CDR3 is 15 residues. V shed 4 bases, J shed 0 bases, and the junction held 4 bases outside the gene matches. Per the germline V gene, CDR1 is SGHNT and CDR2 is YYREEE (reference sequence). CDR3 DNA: TGTGCCAGCAGCACTTCGGGGGGCTCCTACAATGAGCAGTTCTTC. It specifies CASSTSGGSYNEQFF.

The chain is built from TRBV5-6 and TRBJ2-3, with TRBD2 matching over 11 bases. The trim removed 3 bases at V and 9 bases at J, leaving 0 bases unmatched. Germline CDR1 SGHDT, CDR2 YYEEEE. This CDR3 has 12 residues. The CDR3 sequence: CASSWTSGTQYF. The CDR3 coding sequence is TGTGCCAGCAGCTGGACTAGCGGGACGCAGTATTTT. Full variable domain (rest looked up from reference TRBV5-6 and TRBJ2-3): DAGVTQSPTHLIKTRGQQVTLRCSPKSGHDTVSWYQQALGQGPQFIFQYYEEEERQRGNFPDRFSGHQFPNYSSELNVNALLLGDSALYLCASSWTSGTQYFGPGTRLTVL.

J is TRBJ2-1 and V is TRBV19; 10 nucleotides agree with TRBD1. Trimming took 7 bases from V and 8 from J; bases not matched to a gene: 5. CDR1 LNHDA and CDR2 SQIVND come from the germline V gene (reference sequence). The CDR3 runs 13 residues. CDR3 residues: CASKGQGFDEQFF. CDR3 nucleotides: TGTGCCAGTAAGGGACAGGGGTTCGATGAGCAGTTCTTC.

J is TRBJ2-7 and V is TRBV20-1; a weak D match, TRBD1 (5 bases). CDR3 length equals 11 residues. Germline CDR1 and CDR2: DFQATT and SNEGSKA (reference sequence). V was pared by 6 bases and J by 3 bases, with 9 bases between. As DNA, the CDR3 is TGCAGTGCCGCTGACAGCTACGAGCAGTACTTC. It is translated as CSAADSYEQYF.

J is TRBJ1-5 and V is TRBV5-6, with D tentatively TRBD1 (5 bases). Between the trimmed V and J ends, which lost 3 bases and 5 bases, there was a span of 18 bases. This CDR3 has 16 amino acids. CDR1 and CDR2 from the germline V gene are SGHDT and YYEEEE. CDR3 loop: CASSSGGTVIDQPQHF. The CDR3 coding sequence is TGTGCCAGCAGCTCGGGCGGGACTGTAATCGATCAGCCCCAGCATTTT.

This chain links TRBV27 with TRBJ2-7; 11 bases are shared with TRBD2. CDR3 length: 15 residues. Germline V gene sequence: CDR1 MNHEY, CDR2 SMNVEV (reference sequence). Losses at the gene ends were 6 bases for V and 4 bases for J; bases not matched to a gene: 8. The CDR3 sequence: CASRLAGGPRYEQYF. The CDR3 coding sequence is TGTGCCAGCAGGTTAGCGGGAGGGCCTCGGTACGAGCAGTACTTC.

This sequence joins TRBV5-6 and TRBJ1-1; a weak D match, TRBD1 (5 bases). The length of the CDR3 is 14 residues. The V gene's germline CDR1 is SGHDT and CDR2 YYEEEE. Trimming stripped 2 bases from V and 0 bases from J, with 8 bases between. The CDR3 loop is CASSFPTVNTEAFF. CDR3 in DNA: TGTGCCAGCAGCTTTCCGACAGTGAACACTGAAGCTTTCTTT.

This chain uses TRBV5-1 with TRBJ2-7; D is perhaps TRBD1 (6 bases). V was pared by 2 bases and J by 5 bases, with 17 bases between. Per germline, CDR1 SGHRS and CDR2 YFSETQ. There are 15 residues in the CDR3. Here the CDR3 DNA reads TGCGCCAGCAGCTTAGGTCGGCAGGGGTCCAACGAGCAGTACTTC. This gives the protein CASSLGRQGSNEQYF. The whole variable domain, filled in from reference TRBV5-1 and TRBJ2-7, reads KAGVTQTPRYLIKTRGQQVTLSCSPISGHRSVSWYQQTPGQGLQFLFEYFSETQRNKGNFPGRFSGRQFSNSRSEMNVSTLELGDSALYLCASSLGRQGSNEQYFGPGTRLTVT.

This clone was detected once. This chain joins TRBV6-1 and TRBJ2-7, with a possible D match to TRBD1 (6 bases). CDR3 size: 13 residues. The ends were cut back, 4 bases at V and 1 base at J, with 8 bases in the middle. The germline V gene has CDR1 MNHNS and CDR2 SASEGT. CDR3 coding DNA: TGTGCCAGCAGTGGACAGGTTTCCTACGAGCAGTACTTC. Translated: CASSGQVSYEQYF.

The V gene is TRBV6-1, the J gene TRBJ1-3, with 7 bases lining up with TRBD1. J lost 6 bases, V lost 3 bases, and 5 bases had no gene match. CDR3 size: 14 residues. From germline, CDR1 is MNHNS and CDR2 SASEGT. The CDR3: CASSDRQGVNTIYF. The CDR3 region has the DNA TGTGCCAGCAGTGACCGACAGGGAGTAAACACCATATATTTT.

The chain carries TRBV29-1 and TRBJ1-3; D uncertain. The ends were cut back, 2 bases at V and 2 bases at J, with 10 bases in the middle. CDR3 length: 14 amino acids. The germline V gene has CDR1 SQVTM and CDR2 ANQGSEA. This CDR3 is CSVEIGVPGNTIYF. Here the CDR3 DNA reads TGCAGCGTTGAAATCGGGGTCCCTGGAAACACCATATATTTT.